This T cell receptor (beta chain) originates from a study of response to subunit inactivated influenza vaccine. A word on this clonotype: Its antigen remains unidentified.

In TCRdb, the RT-PCR reads were re-called with MiXCR into one record per CDR3 protein. The sample contains approximately 310,000 distinct CDR3 sequences, 20% to 25% of which appear only once. The CDR3 is 12 residues long. The germline V and J ends were trimmed by 7 bases and 3 bases, with 9 bases remaining between them. The germline V gene encodes CDR1 SQVTM and CDR2 ANQGSEA. The study, taken as a whole, reports: After each seasonal influenza vaccination, few new T cells are recruited, the authors suggested.

The receptor was isolated from a man between 50 and 70 years old who received an inactivated influenza vaccine. The sequenced sample was PBMCs from blood, obtained roughly 20 months after vaccination. The J gene is TRBJ2-2, the V gene TRBV29-1, with D possibly TRBD1 on 5 matching bases. The DNA for the CDR3 is TGCAGCGGAAGGGGTGACACCGGGGAGCTGTTTTTT. Its protein is CSGRGDTGELFF.